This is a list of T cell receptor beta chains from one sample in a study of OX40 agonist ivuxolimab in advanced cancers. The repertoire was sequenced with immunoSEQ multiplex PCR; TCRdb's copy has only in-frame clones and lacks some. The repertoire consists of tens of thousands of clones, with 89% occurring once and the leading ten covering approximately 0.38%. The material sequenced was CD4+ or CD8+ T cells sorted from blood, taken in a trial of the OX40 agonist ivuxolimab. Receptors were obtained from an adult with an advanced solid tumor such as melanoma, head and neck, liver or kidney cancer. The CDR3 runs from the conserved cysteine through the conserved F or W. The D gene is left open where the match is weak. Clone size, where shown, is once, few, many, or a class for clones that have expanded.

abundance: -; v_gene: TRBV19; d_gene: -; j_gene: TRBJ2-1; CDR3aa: CASSIEGSSYNEQFF; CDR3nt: TGTGCCAGTAGTATCGAGGGCAGTTCTTACAATGAGCAGTTCTTC
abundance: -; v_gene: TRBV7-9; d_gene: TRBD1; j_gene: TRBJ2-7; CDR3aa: CASSRRGQGPYEQYF; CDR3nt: TGTGCCAGCAGCCGGCGGGGACAGGGGCCCTACGAGCAGTACTTC
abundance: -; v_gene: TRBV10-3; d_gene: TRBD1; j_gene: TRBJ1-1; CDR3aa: CAISGDRARSEAFF; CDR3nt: TGTGCCATCAGTGGGGACAGGGCGAGGTCTGAAGCTTTTTTT
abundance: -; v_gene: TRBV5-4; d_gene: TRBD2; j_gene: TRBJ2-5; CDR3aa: CASSFRSSGNKETQYF; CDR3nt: TGTGCCAGCAGCTTCAGGTCTAGCGGGAATAAGGAGACCCAGTACTTC
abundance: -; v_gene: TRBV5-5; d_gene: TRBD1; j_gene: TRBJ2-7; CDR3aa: CASSRDRGAYEQYF; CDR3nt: TGTGCCAGCAGCCGGGACAGGGGGGCCTACGAGCAGTACTTC
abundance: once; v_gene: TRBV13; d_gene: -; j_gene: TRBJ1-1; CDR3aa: CASSFNTGTTEAFF; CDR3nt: TGTGCCAGCAGCTTTAATACAGGGACTACTGAAGCTTTCTTT
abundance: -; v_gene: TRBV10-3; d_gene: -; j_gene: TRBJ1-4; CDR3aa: CAISGGFGEKLFF; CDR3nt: TGTGCCATCAGTGGGGGATTTGGTGAAAAACTGTTTTTT
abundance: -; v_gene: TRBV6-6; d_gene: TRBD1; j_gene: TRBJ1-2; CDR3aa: CASRRDRGTSAYGYTF; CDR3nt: TGTGCCAGCAGGCGCGACAGGGGGACCTCCGCCTATGGCTACACCTTC
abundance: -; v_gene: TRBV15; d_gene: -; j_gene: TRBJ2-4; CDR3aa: CATSRDRNIQYF; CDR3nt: TGTGCCACCAGCAGAGATCGGAACATTCAGTACTTC
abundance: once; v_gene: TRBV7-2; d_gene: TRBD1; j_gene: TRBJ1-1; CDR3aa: CASTHTRTGDTEAFF; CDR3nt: TGTGCCAGCACCCACACCCGGACAGGGGACACTGAAGCTTTCTTT
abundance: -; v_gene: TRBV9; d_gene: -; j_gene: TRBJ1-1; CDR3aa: CASSVEGGAWTEAFF; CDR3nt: TGTGCCAGCAGCGTAGAGGGGGGGGCCTGGACTGAAGCTTTCTTT
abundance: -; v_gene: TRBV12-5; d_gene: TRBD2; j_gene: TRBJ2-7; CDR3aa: CASGLQTSGSGEQYF; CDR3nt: TGTGCTAGTGGGCTTCAGACTAGCGGGAGTGGCGAGCAGTACTTC
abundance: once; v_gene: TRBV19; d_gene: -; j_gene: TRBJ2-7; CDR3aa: CASRYDRTSYEQYF; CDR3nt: TGTGCCAGTAGGTATGACAGGACTTCCTACGAGCAGTACTTC
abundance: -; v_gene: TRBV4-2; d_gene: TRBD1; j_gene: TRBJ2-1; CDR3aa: CASSQEQGWQSNEQFF; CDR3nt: TGTGCCAGCAGCCAGGAACAGGGGTGGCAATCCAATGAGCAGTTCTTC
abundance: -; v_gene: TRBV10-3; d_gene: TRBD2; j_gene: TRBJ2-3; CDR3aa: CAISESVGASGSSQDTQYF; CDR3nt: TGTGCCATCAGTGAGTCAGTCGGGGCTAGCGGGAGTTCACAAGATACGCAGTATTTT
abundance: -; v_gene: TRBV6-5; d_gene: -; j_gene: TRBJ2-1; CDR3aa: CASSYLRTNNEQFF; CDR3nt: TGTGCCAGCAGTTACCTCCGGACCAACAATGAGCAGTTCTTC
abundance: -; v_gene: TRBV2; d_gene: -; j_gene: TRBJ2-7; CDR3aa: CASSPRQAYEQYF; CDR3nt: TGTGCCAGCAGTCCACGACAAGCCTACGAGCAGTACTTC
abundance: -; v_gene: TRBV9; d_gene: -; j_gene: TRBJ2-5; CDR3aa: CASSVGWSDQGTQYF; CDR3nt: TGTGCCAGCAGCGTAGGGTGGTCGGACCAGGGGACCCAGTACTTC